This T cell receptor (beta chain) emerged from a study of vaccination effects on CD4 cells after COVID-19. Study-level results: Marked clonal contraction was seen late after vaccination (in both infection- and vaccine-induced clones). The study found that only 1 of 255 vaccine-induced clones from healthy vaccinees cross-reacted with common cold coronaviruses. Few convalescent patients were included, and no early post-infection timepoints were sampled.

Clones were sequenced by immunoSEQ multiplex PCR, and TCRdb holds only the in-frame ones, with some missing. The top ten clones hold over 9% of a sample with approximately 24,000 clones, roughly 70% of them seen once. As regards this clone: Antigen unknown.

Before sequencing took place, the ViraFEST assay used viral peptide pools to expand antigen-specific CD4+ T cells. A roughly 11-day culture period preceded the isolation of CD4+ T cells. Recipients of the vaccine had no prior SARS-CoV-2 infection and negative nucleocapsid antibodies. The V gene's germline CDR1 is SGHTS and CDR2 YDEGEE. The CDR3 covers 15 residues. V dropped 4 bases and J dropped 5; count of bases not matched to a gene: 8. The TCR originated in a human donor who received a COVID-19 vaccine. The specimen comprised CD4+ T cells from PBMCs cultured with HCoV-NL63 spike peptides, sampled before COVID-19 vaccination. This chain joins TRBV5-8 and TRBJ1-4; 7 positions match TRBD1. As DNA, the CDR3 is TGTGCCAGCAGCACCTGGACAGGATTAAATGAAAAACTGTTTTTT. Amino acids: CASSTWTGLNEKLFF.